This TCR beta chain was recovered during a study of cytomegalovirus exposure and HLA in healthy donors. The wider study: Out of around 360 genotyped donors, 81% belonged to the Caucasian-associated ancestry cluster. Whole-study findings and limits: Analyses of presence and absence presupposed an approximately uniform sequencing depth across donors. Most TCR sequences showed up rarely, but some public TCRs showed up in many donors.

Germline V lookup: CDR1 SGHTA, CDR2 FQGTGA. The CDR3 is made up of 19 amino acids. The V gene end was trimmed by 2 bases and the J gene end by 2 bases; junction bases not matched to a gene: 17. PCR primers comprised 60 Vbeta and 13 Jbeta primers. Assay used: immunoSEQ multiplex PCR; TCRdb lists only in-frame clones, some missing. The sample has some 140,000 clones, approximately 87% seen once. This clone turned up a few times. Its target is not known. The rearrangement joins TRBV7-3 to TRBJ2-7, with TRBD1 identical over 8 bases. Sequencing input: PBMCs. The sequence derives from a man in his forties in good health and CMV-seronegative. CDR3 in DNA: TGTGCCAGCAGCTTAGGGATTCCGGAGGGGACAGGCCCCACCTACGAGCAGTACTTC. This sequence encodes CASSLGIPEGTGPTYEQYF.